The sequence of this TCR beta chain was determined in a study of blood T cells in healthy people across ages. This clonotype has more than one count but fewer than ten. Alongside a J-beta primer mix, a sample-barcoded 5' primer served in a second PCR lasting about 7 to 12 cycles. TCRdb re-called the 5' RACE reads through MiXCR, storing one row per CDR3 protein. The sample lists around 710,000 distinct CDR3 sequences; 43% were seen once. The receptor was isolated from a woman aged 55-70 years in good health. Source material: blood.

For the CDR3, the DNA is TGCAGTGCCACGGACCAAGCGGAGGATGAGCAGTTCTTC. Translating it yields CSATDQAEDEQFF. This chain joins TRBV20-1 and TRBJ2-1, with D tentatively TRBD2 (5 bases). The germline gives CDR1 DFQATT, CDR2 SNEGSKA (reference sequence). Trimming cost V 6 bases and J 8 bases, with 17 bases left between them. The CDR3 spans 13 residues.